One T cell receptor beta chain is described in this entry. This entry is derived from a study of cytomegalovirus exposure and HLA in healthy donors. Overall study context: In terms of ancestry, the Caucasian-associated cluster contained around four fifths of the 398 genotyped donors.

Trimming removed 5 bases from V and 8 bases from J, with 18 bases in between. The germline V gene encodes CDR1 LNHDA and CDR2 SQIVND (reference sequence). The CDR3 covers 15 residues. The PCR ran on 60 Vbeta and 13 Jbeta primers. Clones were read by immunoSEQ multiplex PCR, and TCRdb kept only the in-frame ones, dropping some. The sample lists some 150,000 clones, approximately 79% seen once, with less than 3% in the top ten. The chain couples TRBV19 to TRBJ1-4, with a tentative D call TRBD1 (6 bases). The receptor's source is a woman younger than 45 in good health and CMV-seronegative. The material sequenced was PBMCs. The CDR3 region has the DNA TGTGCCAGTAGTTATTCGACAGGCCCGAACGAAAAACTGTTTTTT. This translates into CASSYSTGPNEKLFF. Variable domain in full (rest from reference TRBV19 and TRBJ1-4): DGGITQSPKYLFRKEGQNVTLSCEQNLNHDAMYWYRQDPGQGLRLIYYSQIVNDFQKGDIAEGYSVSREKKESFPLTVTSAQKNPTAFYLCASSYSTGPNEKLFFGSGTQLSVL.